This entry is about one T cell receptor (beta chain). The CDR3 is 16 amino acids. Trimming removed 0 bases from V and 9 bases from J, with 18 bases in between. Germline CDR1 is PRHDT and CDR2 is FYEKMQ (reference sequence). The sample is drawn from a study of blood T cell repertoires in COVID-19. For the study at large: There were acute and convalescent COVID-19 samples, and they came from the United States, Italy and Spain. The cDNA or gDNA used as material had been derived from T cells, B-cell-depleted T cells, or PBMCs.

Authors' processing steps: The authors estimated nucleated cell counts from reference gene primer amplification. Clones were read by immunoSEQ multiplex PCR, and TCRdb kept only the in-frame ones, dropping some. That table is the source of V, J and clone size, and D and trimming were worked out from the DNA. Among 35,000 to 50,000 clones listed, 86% were seen once. Source material: peripheral blood. This receptor was obtained from a man between 65 and 85 years old with acute or convalescent COVID-19. The genes are TRBV13 and TRBJ2-1; D perhaps matches TRBD2 (6 bases). CDR3 residues: CASSLGTSRNLGEQFF. CDR3 DNA: TGTGCCAGCAGCTTAGGCACTAGCAGAAATTTAGGTGAGCAGTTCTTC.